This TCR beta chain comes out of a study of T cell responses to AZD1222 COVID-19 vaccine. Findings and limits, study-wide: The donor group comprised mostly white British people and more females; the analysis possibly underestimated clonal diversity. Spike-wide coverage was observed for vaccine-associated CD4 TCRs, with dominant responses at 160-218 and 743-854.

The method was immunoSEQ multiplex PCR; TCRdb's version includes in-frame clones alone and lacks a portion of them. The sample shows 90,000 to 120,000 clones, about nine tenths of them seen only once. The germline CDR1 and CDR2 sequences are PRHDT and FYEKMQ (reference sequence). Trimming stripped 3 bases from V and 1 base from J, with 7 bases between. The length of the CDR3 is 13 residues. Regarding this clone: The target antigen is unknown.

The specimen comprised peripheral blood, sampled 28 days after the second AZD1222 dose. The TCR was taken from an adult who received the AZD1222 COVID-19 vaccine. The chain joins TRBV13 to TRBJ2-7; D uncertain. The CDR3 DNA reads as TGTGCCAGCAGCTTCGGCGGATCCTACGAGCAGTACTTC. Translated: CASSFGGSYEQYF.